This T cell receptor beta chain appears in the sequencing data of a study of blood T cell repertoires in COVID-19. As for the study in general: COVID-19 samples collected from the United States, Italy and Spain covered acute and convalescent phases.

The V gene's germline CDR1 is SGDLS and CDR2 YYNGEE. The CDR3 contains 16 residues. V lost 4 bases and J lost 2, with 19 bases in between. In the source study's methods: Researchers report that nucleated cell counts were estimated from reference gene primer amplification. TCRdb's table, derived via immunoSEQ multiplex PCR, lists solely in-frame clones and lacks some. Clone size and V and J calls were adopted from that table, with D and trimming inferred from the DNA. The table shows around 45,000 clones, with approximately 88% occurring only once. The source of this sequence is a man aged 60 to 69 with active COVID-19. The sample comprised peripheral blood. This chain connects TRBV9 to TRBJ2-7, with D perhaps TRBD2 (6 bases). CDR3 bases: TGTGCCAGCAGCATCCGTCGAGGAGGGACCCCCTACGAGCAGTACTTC. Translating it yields CASSIRRGGTPYEQYF.